A selection of T cell receptor beta chains follows, all from one sample in a study of T cell changes during pregnancy in multiple sclerosis. The assay was immunoSEQ multiplex PCR, and TCRdb's table has in-frame clones only and misses some. This table holds about 100,000 clones, approximately 94% found once. Sequences were derived from peripheral blood, sampled before pregnancy. The receptors originated from a female donor with multiple sclerosis, enrolled in a pregnancy study. Each CDR3 is given with its conserved first and last residue. The order of the fields is V gene, clone size, J gene, D gene, CDR3 protein, CDR3 DNA. The D gene is left open where the match is weak. For some rows the clone size is stated as once, few or many, or as a class when expanded; others skip it.

>TRBV30|NA|TRBJ1-3|NA
CAWSPGELWGNTIYF
TGTGCCTGGAGTCCGGGGGAGCTTTGGGGAAACACCATATATTTT
>TRBV19|NA|TRBJ2-3|TRBD2
CASKSGRFTDTQYF
TGTGCCAGTAAAAGCGGGAGATTCACAGATACGCAGTATTTT
>TRBV7-9|once|TRBJ2-7|TRBD2
CASSRLAGGNEQYF
TGTGCCAGCAGCCGACTAGCGGGAGGCAACGAGCAGTACTTC
>TRBV7-9|once|TRBJ2-2|TRBD1
CASSYRGGNTGELFF
TGTGCCAGCAGCTACAGGGGTGGGAACACCGGGGAGCTGTTTTTT
>TRBV6-6|few|TRBJ1-2|NA
CASSSRDWGYTF
TGTGCCAGCAGTTCCCGGGACTGGGGCTACACCTTC
>TRBV10-2|NA|TRBJ2-3|TRBD1
CASSDRGLTDTQYF
TGCGCCAGCAGTGACAGGGGGCTGACAGATACGCAGTATTTT
>TRBV19|once|TRBJ2-7|NA
CATTGSDSYEQYF
TGTGCCACCACGGGATCAGACTCCTACGAGCAGTACTTC
>TRBV2|once|TRBJ2-7|TRBD2
CASRTSGNNSYEQYF
TGTGCCAGCCGGACTAGCGGGAACAACTCCTACGAGCAGTACTTC
>TRBV5-6|NA|TRBJ2-1|TRBD2
CASSVPGLELDEQFF
TGTGCCAGCAGCGTTCCGGGACTAGAGTTAGATGAGCAGTTCTTC
>TRBV4-1|once|TRBJ2-1|NA
CASSQDEGSYNEQFF
TGCGCCAGCAGCCAAGACGAGGGTTCCTACAATGAGCAGTTCTTC
>TRBV5-1|NA|TRBJ2-7|TRBD1
CASSLGTGAYEQYF
TGCGCCAGCAGCTTGGGAACAGGGGCCTACGAGCAGTACTTC
>TRBV18|NA|TRBJ2-3|NA
CASSIRGTDTQYF
TGTGCCAGCTCAATCCGGGGCACAGATACGCAGTATTTT
>TRBV19|medium-sized|TRBJ1-1|NA
CASTARTISTEAFF
TGTGCCAGTACAGCACGGACAATAAGCACTGAAGCTTTCTTT
>TRBV19|NA|TRBJ1-1|NA
CASRTGGMNTEAFF
TGTGCCAGTAGGACGGGGGGGATGAACACTGAAGCTTTCTTT
>TRBV5-1|NA|TRBJ1-2|TRBD1
CASSLSRQGVRDGYTF
TGCGCCAGCAGCTTGTCGCGGCAGGGGGTTAGGGATGGCTACACCTTC
>TRBV19|NA|TRBJ2-1|TRBD1
CASPPGQGYNEQFF
TGTGCCAGTCCTCCGGGACAGGGCTACAATGAGCAGTTCTTC
>TRBV9|NA|TRBJ1-1|NA
CASSVGVAMNTEAFF
TGTGCCAGCAGCGTAGGGGTAGCCATGAACACTGAAGCTTTCTTT
>TRBV5-6|NA|TRBJ2-7|TRBD2
CASSPGTSGSEYF
TGTGCCAGCAGCCCCGGGACTAGCGGGAGTGAGTACTTC
>TRBV10-3|NA|TRBJ2-7|TRBD2
CATSSGSFYEQYF
TGTGCCACCTCTAGCGGGAGTTTCTACGAGCAGTACTTC
>TRBV28|once|TRBJ1-1|TRBD1
CASRRVPGQGAYTEAFF
TGTGCCAGCAGGCGAGTCCCGGGACAGGGGGCATACACTGAAGCTTTCTTT
>TRBV19|NA|TRBJ1-4|NA
CASKPGGRYNEKLFF
TGTGCCAGTAAGCCGGGGGGCAGGTATAATGAAAAACTGTTTTTT
>TRBV29-1|NA|TRBJ2-2|NA
CSTREAGELFF
TGCAGCACCAGGGAGGCCGGGGAGCTGTTTTTT
>TRBV19|NA|TRBJ2-5|TRBD1
CATGQGAYRGETQYF
TGTGCCACAGGACAGGGGGCATATCGAGGAGAGACCCAGTACTTC
>TRBV7-9|NA|TRBJ1-2|NA
CASSAWTDSSLGYTF
TGTGCCAGCAGCGCATGGACAGACTCCAGCCTCGGCTACACCTTC
>TRBV6-6|NA|TRBJ2-1|TRBD2
CASSTPSGRSNEQFF
TGTGCCAGCAGTACTCCTAGCGGGAGGTCGAATGAGCAGTTCTTC
>TRBV6-1|NA|TRBJ1-3|NA
CASSALQGSGNTIYF
TGTGCCAGCAGTGCCCTACAGGGCTCTGGAAACACCATATATTTT
>TRBV5-4|NA|TRBJ2-1|NA
CASSLDRSSSYNEQFF
TGTGCCAGCAGCTTGGACAGGTCGAGCTCCTACAATGAGCAGTTCTTC
>TRBV5-4|NA|TRBJ2-1|TRBD2
CASSSAVTSDNEQFF
TGTGCCAGCAGCTCTGCCGTGACTAGCGATAATGAGCAGTTCTTC
>TRBV27|NA|TRBJ2-1|NA
CASSLLAPYNEQFF
TGTGCCAGCAGTTTACTAGCGCCCTACAATGAGCAGTTCTTC
>TRBV5-1|once|TRBJ2-1|TRBD2
CASSLGPSGYNEQFF
TGCGCCAGCAGCTTGGGTCCTAGCGGGTACAATGAGCAGTTCTTC
>TRBV2|few|TRBJ2-3|NA
CASSGARGTDTQYF
TGTGCCAGCAGTGGCGCCAGGGGCACAGATACGCAGTATTTT
>TRBV6-1|NA|TRBJ2-1|TRBD1
CASIERYRGPYNEQFF
TGTGCCAGCATTGAGAGGTACAGGGGGCCTTACAATGAGCAGTTCTTC
>TRBV5-4|NA|TRBJ2-2|TRBD1
CASSLGTGMNTGELFF
TGTGCCAGCAGCTTGGGGACAGGGATGAACACCGGGGAGCTGTTTTTT
>TRBV9|NA|TRBJ2-5|TRBD2
CASSPSEGSGDTYQETQYF
TGTGCCAGCAGCCCCTCCGAGGGTAGCGGGGATACTTATCAAGAGACCCAGTACTTC
>TRBV19|NA|TRBJ2-7|TRBD2
CASSGGRADEQYF
TGTGCCAGTAGTGGCGGGAGGGCTGACGAGCAGTACTTC
>TRBV4-1|NA|TRBJ1-5|TRBD1
CASSQDTGDNQPQHF
TGCGCCAGCAGCCAAGATACAGGGGATAATCAGCCCCAGCATTTT
>TRBV7-9|NA|TRBJ1-4|TRBD1
CASSLGAGTGNEKLFF
TGTGCCAGCAGCTTAGGAGCGGGGACAGGGAATGAAAAACTGTTTTTT
>TRBV5-5|NA|TRBJ2-7|NA
CASSLAAGNYEQYF
TGTGCCAGCAGCTTGGCTGCAGGGAATTACGAGCAGTACTTC
>TRBV11-3|NA|TRBJ2-2|NA
CASSSQGTGELFF
TGTGCCAGCAGCTCCCAGGGAACCGGGGAGCTGTTTTTT
>TRBV5-6|NA|TRBJ2-3|NA
CASSLEGPTSDTQYF
TGTGCCAGCAGCTTGGAGGGGCCTACATCAGATACGCAGTATTTT
>TRBV14|NA|TRBJ2-5|NA
CASSQEAGTLKETQYF
TGTGCCAGCAGCCAAGAGGCGGGGACCCTGAAAGAGACCCAGTACTTC
>TRBV15|once|TRBJ1-4|TRBD1
CATSRDPGQLKKLFF
TGTGCCACCAGCAGAGATCCGGGACAGTTGAAAAAACTGTTTTTT
>TRBV19|NA|TRBJ2-3|NA
CASILPLSEYTQYF
TGTGCCAGTATTTTACCGTTGTCGGAGTATACGCAGTATTTT
>TRBV19|once|TRBJ2-1|TRBD2
CASSPGLAGVNEQFF
TGTGCCAGTAGTCCGGGACTAGCGGGAGTCAATGAGCAGTTCTTC